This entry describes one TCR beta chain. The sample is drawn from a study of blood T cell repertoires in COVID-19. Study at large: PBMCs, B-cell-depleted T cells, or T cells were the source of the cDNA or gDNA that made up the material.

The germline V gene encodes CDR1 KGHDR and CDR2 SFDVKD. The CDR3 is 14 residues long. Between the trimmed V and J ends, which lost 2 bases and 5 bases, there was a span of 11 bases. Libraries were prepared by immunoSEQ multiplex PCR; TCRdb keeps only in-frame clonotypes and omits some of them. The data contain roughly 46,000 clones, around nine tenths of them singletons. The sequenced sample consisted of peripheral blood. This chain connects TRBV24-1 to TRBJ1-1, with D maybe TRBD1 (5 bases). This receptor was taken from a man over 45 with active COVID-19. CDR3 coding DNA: TGTGCCACCAGTGATTCAGGGTGGGGAACTGAAGCTTTCTTT. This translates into CATSDSGWGTEAFF.